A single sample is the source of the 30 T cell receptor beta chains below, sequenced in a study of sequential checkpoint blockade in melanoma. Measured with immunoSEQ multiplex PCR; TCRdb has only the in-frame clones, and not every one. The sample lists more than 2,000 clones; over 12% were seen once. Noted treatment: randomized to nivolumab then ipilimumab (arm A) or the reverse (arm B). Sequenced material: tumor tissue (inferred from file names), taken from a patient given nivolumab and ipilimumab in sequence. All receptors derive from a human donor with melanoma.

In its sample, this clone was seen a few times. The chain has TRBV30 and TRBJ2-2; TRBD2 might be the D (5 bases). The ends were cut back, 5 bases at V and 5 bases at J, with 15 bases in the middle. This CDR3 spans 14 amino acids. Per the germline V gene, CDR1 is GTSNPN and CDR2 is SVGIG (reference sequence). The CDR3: CAWGRGLATGELFF. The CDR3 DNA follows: TGTGCCTGGGGACGGGGTTTAGCGACCGGGGAGCTGTTTTTT.

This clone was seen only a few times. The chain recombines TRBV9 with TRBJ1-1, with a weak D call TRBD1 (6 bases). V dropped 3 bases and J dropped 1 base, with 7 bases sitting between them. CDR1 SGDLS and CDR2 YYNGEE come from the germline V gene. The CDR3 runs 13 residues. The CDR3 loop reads CASSGTANTEAFF. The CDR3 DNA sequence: TGTGCCAGCAGCGGGACAGCGAACACTGAAGCTTTCTTT.

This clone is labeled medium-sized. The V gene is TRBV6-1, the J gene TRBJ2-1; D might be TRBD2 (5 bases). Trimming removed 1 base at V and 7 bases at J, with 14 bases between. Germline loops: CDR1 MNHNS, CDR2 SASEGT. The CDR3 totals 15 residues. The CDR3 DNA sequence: TGTGCCAGCAGTGAAGGGTGGTCCCGAGGGAATGAGCAGTTCTTC. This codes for CASSEGWSRGNEQFF.

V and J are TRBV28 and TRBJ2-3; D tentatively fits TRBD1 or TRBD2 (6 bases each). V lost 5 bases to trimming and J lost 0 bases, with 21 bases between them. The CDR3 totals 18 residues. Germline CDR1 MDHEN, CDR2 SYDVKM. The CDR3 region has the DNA TGTGCCAGCAGTCCGGCGGGACACCCAAATCCTAGCACAGATACGCAGTATTTT. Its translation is CASSPAGHPNPSTDTQYF. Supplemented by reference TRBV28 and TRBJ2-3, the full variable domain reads DVKVTQSSRYLVKRTGEKVFLECVQDMDHENMFWYRQDPGLGLRLIYFSYDVKMKEKGDIPEGYSVSREKKERFSLILESASTNQTSMYLCASSPAGHPNPSTDTQYFGPGTRLTVL.

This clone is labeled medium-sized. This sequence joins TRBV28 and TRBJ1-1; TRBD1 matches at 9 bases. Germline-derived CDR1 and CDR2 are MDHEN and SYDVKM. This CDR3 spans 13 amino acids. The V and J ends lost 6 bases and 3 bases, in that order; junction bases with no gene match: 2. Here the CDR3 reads CASRRQGDTEAFF. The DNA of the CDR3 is TGTGCCAGCAGGAGACAGGGGGACACTGAAGCTTTCTTT. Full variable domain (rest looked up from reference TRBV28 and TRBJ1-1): DVKVTQSSRYLVKRTGEKVFLECVQDMDHENMFWYRQDPGLGLRLIYFSYDVKMKEKGDIPEGYSVSREKKERFSLILESASTNQTSMYLCASRRQGDTEAFFGQGTRLTVV.

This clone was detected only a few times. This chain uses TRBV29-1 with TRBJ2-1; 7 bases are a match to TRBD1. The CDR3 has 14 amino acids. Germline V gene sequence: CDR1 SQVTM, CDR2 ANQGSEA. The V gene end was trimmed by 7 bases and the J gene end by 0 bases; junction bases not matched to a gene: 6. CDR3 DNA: TGCAGCGCGAGCAGGGGGAGCTCCTACAATGAGCAGTTCTTC. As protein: CSASRGSSYNEQFF.

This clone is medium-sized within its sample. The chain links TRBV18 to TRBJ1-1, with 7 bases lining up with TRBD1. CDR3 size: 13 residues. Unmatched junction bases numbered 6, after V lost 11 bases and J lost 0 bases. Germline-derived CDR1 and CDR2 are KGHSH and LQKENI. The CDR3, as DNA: TGTGCCTCCCTCAGGGGGGTGAACACTGAAGCTTTCTTT. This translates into CASLRGVNTEAFF.

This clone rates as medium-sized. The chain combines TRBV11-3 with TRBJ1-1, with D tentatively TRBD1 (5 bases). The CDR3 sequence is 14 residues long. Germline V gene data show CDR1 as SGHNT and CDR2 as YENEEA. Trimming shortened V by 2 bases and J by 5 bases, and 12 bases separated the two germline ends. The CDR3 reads CASSLQGTTTEAFF. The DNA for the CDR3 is TGTGCCAGCAGCTTACAGGGTACGACGACTGAAGCTTTCTTT.

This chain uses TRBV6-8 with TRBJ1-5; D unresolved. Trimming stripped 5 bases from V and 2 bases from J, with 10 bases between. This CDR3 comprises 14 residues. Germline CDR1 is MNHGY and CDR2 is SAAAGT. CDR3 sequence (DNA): TGTGCCAGCAGTGGCGCCGATGGCAATCAGCCCCAGCATTTT. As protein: CASSGADGNQPQHF.

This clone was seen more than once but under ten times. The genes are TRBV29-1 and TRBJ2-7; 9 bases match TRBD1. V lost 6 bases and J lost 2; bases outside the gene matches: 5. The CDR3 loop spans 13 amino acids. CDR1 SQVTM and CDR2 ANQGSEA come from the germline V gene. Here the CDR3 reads CSVEDRGAYEQYF. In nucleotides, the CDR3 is TGCAGCGTAGAGGACAGGGGCGCCTACGAGCAGTACTTC.

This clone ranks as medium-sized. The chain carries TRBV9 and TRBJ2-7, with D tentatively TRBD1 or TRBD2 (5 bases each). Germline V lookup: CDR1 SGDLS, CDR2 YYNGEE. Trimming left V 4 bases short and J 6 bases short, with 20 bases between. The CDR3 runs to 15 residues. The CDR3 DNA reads TGTGCCAGCAGCTTCAATTTGGGGGAGTCGGGCGAGCAGTACTTC. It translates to CASSFNLGESGEQYF.

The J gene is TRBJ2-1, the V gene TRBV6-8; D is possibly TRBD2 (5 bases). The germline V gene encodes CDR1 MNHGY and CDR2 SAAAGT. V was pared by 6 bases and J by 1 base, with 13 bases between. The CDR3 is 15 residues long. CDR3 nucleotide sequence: TGTGCCAGCAGGAGGGATAGATGGTCCTACAATGAGCAGTTCTTC. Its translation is CASRRDRWSYNEQFF.

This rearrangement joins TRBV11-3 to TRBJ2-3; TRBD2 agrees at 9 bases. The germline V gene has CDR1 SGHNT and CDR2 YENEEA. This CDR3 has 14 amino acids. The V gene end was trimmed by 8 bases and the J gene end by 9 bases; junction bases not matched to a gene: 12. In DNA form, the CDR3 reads TGTGCCAGCGCCCACGCGGGAGGGGCGATAACGCAGTATTTT. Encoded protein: CASAHAGGAITQYF.

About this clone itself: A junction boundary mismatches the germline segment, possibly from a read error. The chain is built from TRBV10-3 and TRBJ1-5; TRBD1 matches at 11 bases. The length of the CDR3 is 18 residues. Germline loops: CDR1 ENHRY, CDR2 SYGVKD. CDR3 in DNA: TGTGCCAGCAGTGAGTTTTACGCCGGACAGGGGGCGAATCAGCCCCAGCATTTT. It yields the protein CASSEFYAGQGANQPQHF.

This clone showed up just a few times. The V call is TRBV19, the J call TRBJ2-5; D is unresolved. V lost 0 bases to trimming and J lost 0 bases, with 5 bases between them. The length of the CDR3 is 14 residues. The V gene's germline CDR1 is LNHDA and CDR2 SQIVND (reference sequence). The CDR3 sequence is CASSIEVYQETQYF. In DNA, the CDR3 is TGTGCCAGTAGTATAGAAGTGTACCAAGAGACCCAGTACTTC.

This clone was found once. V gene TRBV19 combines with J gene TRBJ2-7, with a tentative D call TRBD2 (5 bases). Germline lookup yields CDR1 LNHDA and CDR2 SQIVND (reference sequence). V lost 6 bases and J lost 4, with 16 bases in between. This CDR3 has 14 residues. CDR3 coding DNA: TGTGCCAGTAGCCGACTGGGAGAAGCATACGAGCAGTACTTC. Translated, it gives CASSRLGEAYEQYF.

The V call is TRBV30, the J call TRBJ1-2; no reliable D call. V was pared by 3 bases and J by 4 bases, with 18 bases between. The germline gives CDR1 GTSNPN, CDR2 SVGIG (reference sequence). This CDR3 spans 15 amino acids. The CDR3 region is CAWRRGYSLTYGYTF. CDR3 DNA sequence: TGTGCCTGGAGGCGTGGGTACAGCCTCACCTATGGCTACACCTTC. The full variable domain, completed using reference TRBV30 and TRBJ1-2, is SQTIHQWPATLVQPVGSPLSLECTVEGTSNPNLYWYRQAAGRGLQLLFYSVGIGQISSEVPQNLSASRPQDRQFILSSKKLLLSDSGFYLCAWRRGYSLTYGYTFGSGTRLTVV.

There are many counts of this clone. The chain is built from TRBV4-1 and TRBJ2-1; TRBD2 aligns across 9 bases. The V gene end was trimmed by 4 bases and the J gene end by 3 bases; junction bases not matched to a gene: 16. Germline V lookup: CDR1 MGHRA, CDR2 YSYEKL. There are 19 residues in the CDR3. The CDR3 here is CASSRITSGSFSGYNEQFF. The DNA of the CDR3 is TGCGCCAGCAGCCGTATTACTAGCGGGTCCTTTTCGGGCTACAATGAGCAGTTCTTC.

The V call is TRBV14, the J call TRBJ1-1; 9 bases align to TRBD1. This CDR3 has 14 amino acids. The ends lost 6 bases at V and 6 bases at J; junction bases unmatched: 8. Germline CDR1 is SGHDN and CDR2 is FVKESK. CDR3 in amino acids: CASRQQGAWAEAFF. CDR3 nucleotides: TGTGCCAGCAGACAACAGGGGGCGTGGGCTGAAGCTTTCTTT.

The CDR3 is CAGSEFFSTDTQYF. In nucleotides, the CDR3 is TGTGCCGGGTCGGAGTTTTTTAGCACAGATACGCAGTATTTT. The chain links TRBV12-2 to TRBJ2-3; no check of the table's D call, TRBD2, against the DNA was made. TRBV12-2 is marked as a pseudogene. This CDR3 region has 14 residues.

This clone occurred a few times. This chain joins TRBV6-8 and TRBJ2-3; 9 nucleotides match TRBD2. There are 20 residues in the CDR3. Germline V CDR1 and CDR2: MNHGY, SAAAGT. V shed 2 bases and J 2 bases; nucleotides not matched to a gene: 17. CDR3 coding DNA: TGTGCCAGCAGTTACCCGGGTCGAGTAGCGGGAGAAGTATACACAGATACGCAGTATTTT. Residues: CASSYPGRVAGEVYTDTQYF.

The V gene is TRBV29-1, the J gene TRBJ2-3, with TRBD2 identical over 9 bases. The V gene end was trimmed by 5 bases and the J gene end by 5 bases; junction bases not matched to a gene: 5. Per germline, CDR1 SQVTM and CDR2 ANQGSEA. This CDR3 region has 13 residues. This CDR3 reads CSVNAGGVDTQYF. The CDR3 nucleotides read TGCAGCGTTAACGCGGGAGGGGTAGATACGCAGTATTTT.

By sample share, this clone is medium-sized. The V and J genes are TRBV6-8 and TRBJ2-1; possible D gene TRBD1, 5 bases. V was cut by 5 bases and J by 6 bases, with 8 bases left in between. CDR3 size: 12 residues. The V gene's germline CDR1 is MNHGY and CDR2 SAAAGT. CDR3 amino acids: CASSRQGNEQFF. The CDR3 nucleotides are TGTGCCAGCAGTCGCCAGGGCAATGAGCAGTTCTTC.

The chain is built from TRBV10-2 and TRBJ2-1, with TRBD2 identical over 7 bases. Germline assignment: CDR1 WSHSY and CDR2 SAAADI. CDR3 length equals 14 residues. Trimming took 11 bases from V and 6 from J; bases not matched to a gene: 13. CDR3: CACGPLAAGNEQFF. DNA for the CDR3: TGCGCCTGCGGGCCTCTAGCGGCGGGCAATGAGCAGTTCTTC.

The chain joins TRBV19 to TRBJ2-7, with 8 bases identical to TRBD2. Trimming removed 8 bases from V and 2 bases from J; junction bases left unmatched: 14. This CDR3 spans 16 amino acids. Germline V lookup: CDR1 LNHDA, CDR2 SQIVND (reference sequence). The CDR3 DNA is TGTGCCAGTTCGAAGGGGGGGGGACTAGTTCCCTACGAGCAGTACTTC. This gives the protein CASSKGGGLVPYEQYF.

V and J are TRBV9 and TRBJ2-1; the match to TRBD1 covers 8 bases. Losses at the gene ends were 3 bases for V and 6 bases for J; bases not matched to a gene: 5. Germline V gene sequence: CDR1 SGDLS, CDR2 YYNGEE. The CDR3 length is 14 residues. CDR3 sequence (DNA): TGTGCCAGCAGCGCTCGGACAGGGTTCAATGAGCAGTTCTTC. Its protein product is CASSARTGFNEQFF.

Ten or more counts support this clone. The CDR3 DNA reads as TGTGCCAGCAGTCCGCAAACCTACGAGCAGTACTTC. It yields the protein CASSPQTYEQYF. The chain links TRBV9 to TRBJ2-7, with unresolved D. Looked up from germline, CDR1 is SGDLS and CDR2 is YYNGEE. Trimming shortened V by 5 bases and J by 2 bases, and 8 bases separated the two germline ends. The CDR3 runs to 12 residues.

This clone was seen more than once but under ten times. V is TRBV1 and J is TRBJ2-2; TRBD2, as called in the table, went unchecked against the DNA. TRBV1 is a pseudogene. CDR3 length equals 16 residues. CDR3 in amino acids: CASSLGLAGSTGELFF. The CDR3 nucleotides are TGCGCCAGCAGCCTGGGACTAGCGGGATCCACCGGGGAGCTGTTTTTT.

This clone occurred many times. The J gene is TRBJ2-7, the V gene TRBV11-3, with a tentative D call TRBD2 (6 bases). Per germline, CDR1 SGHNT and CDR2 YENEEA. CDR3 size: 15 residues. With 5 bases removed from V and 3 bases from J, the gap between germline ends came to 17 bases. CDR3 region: CASSPTSSGDYEQYF. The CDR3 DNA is TGTGCCAGCAGCCCCACTAGCAGCGGTGACTACGAGCAGTACTTC.

CDR3 residues: CAGAAYQGGQWGANVLTF. The CDR3 nucleotides are TGTGCCGGGGCCGCGTACCAGGGAGGGCAGTGGGGGGCCAACGTCCTGACTTTC. This chain links TRBV30 with TRBJ2-6, with 7 bases matching TRBD2. The V segment lost 8 bases and the J segment 4 bases; nucleotides outside the gene matches: 20. The CDR3 runs 18 residues. Germline V CDR1 and CDR2: GTSNPN, SVGIG (reference sequence).